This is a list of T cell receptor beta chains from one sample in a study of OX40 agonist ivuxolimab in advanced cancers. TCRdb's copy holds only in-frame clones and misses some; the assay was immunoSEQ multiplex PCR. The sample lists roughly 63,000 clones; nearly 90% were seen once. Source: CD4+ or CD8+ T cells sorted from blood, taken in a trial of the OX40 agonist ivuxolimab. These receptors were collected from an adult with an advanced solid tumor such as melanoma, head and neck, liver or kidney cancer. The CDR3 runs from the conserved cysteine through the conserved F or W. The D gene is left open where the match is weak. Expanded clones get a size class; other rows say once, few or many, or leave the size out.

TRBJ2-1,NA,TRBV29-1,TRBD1,CSVGAGTGYNEQFF,TGCAGCGTTGGGGCCGGGACAGGGTACAATGAGCAGTTCTTC
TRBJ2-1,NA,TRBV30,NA,CAWSVAAGWRNEQFF,TGTGCCTGGAGTGTAGCGGCAGGGTGGCGCAATGAGCAGTTCTTC
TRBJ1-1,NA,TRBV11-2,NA,CASSLGVGPTEAFF,TGTGCCAGCAGCTTAGGGGTAGGGCCCACTGAAGCTTTCTTT
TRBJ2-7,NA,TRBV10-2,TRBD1,CASFSGQGHYQQYF,TGCGCCAGCTTCTCGGGACAGGGCCACTACCAGCAGTACTTC
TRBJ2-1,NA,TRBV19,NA,CASSMVGDEQFF,TGTGCCAGTAGTATGGTCGGAGATGAGCAGTTCTTC
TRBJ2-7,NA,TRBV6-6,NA,CASSRDFWEQYF,TGTGCCAGCAGCCGGGACTTCTGGGAGCAGTACTTC
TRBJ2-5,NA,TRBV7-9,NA,CASRGLGGETQYF,TGTGCCAGCAGGGGGTTGGGCGGGGAGACCCAGTACTTC
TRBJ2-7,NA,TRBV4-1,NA,CASSQTTGPHYEQYF,TGCGCCAGCAGCCAAACTACCGGACCCCACTACGAGCAGTACTTC
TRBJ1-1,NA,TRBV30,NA,CAWNQGVGTEAFF,TGTGCCTGGAACCAGGGCGTTGGAACTGAAGCTTTCTTT
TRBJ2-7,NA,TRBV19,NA,CASSPVDEVGYEQYF,TGTGCCAGTAGCCCCGTGGACGAGGTGGGGTACGAGCAGTACTTC
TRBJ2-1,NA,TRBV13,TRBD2,CASSWRTSVPNEQFF,TGTGCCAGCAGCTGGAGGACTAGCGTCCCGAATGAGCAGTTCTTC
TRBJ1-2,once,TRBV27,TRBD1,CASSLLGQNYGYTF,TGTGCCAGCAGTCTCCTGGGACAGAACTATGGCTACACCTTC
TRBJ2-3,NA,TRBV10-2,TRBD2,CASDIPGTSGSATDTQYF,TGCGCCAGTGACATACCCGGGACTAGCGGGAGTGCGACAGATACGCAGTATTTT
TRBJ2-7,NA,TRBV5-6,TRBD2,CASSLWGGRDEQYF,TGTGCCAGCAGCTTGTGGGGGGGACGGGACGAGCAGTACTTC
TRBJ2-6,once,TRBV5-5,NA,CASSPWGATTPSGANVLTF,TGTGCCAGCAGCCCTTGGGGGGCCACCACACCCTCTGGGGCCAACGTCCTGACTTTC
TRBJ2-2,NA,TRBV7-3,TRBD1,CASSLPPGQGFTGELFF,TGTGCCAGCAGCTTACCACCGGGACAGGGATTTACCGGGGAGCTGTTTTTT
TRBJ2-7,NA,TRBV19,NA,CASTGEHAYEQYF,TGTGCCAGTACTGGTGAGCACGCCTACGAGCAGTACTTC